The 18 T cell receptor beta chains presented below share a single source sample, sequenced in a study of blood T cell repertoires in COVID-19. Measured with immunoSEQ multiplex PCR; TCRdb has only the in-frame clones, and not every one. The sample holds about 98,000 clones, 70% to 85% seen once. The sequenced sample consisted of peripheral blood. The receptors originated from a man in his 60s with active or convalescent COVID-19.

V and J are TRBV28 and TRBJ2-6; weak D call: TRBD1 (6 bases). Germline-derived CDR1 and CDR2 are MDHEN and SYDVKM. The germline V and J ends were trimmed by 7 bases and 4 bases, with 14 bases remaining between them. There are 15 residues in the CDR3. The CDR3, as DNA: TGTGCCAGCATCAAACAGGGTTTAGGGGCCAACGTCCTGACTTTC. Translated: CASIKQGLGANVLTF.

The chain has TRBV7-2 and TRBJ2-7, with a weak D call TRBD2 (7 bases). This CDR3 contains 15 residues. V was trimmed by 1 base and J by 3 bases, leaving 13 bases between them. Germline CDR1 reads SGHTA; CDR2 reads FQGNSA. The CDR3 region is CASSLVAGAFYEQYF. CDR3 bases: TGTGCCAGCAGCTTAGTTGCGGGGGCGTTCTACGAGCAGTACTTC.

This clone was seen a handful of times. CDR3 nucleotide sequence: TGTGCCAGCACCCTCACAGGGATCAATGAGCAGTTCTTC. Residues: CASTLTGINEQFF. The V call is TRBV3-1 (or the pseudogene TRBV3-2), the J call TRBJ2-1; tentative D call: TRBD1 (6 bases). V was clipped by 7 bases and J by 6 bases, with 13 bases between them. This CDR3 has 13 residues. Germline assignment: CDR1 LGHDT and CDR2 YNNKEL (reference sequence).

The CDR3 reads CASSRGQGVTQYF. The DNA of the CDR3 is TGCGCCAGCAGCCGTGGACAGGGGGTGACGCAGTATTTT. The rearrangement links TRBV10-1 to TRBJ2-3, with TRBD1 matching over 10 bases. The CDR3 is 13 amino acids. V was pared by 6 bases and J by 9 bases, with 6 bases of the junction left unmatched. Germline V gene sequence: CDR1 WNHNN, CDR2 SYGVQD (reference sequence).

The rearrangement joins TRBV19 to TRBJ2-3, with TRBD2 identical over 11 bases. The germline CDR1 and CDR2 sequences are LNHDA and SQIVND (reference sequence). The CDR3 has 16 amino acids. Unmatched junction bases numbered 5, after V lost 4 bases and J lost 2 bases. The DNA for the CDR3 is TGTGCCAGTAGTAGTCGACTAGCGGGACACACAGATACGCAGTATTTT. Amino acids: CASSSRLAGHTDTQYF.

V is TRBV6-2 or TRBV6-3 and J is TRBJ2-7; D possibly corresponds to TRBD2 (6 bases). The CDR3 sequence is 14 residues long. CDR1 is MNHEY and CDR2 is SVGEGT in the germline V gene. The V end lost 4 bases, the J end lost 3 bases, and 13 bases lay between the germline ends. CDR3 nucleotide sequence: TGTGCCAGCAGTTTTGGCGGGAATTTCTACGAGCAGTACGTC. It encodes CASSFGGNFYEQYV.

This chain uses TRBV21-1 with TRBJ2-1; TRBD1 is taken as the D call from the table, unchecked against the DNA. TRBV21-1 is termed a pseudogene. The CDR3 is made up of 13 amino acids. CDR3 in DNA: TGTGCCAGATGGGGGCAGGGGGACAATGAGCAGTTCTTC. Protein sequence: CARWGQGDNEQFF.

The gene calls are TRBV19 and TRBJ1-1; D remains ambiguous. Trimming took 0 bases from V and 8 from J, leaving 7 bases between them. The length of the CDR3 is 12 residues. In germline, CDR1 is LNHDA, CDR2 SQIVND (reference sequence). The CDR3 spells CASSIEGGEAFF. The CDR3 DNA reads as TGTGCCAGTAGTATAGAAGGAGGGGAAGCTTTCTTT.

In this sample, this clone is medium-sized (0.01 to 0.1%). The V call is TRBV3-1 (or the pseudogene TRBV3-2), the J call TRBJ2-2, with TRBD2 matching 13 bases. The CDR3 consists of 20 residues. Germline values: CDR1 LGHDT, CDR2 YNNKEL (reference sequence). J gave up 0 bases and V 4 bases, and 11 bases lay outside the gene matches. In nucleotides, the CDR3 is TGTGCCAGCAGCCCCTCGGGACTAGCGGGGCTTAACGCGAACACCGGGGAGCTGTTTTTT. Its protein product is CASSPSGLAGLNANTGELFF.

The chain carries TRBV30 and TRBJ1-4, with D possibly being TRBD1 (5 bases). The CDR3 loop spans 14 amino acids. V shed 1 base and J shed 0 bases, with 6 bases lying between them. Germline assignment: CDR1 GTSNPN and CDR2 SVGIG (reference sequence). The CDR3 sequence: CAWSGGATNEKLFF. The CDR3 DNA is TGTGCCTGGAGTGGGGGGGCAACTAATGAAAAACTGTTTTTT.

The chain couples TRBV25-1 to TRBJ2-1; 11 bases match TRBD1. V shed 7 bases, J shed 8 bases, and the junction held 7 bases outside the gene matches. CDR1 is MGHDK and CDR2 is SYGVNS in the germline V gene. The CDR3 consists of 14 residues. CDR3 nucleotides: TGTGCCAGCACTCAGTCGGGACAGGGGGATGAGCAGTTCTTC. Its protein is CASTQSGQGDEQFF.

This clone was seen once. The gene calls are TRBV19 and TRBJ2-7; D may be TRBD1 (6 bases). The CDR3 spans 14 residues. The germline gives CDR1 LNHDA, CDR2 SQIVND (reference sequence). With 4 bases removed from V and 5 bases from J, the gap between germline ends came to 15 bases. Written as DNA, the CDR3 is TGTGCCAGTAGTACAGGGGTTTTCACCGACGAGCAGTACTTC. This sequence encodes CASSTGVFTDEQYF.

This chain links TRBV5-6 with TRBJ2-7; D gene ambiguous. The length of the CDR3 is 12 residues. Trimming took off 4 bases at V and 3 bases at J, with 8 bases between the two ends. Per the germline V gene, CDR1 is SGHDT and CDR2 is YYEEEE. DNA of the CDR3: TGTGCCAGCAGCCCTGACTTCTACGAGCAGTACTTC. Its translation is CASSPDFYEQYF.

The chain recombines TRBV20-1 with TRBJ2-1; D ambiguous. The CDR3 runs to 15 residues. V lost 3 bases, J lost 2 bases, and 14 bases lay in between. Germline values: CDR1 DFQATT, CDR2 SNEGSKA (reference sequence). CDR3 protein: CSASRGPVTYNEQFF. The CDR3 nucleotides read TGCAGTGCTAGTCGTGGCCCTGTTACCTACAATGAGCAGTTCTTC.

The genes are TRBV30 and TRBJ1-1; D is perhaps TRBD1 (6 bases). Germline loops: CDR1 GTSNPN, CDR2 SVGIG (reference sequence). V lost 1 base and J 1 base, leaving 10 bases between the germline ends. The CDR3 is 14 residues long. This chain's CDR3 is CAWSAGTQNTEAFF. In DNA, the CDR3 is TGTGCCTGGAGTGCCGGGACACAGAACACTGAAGCTTTCTTT.

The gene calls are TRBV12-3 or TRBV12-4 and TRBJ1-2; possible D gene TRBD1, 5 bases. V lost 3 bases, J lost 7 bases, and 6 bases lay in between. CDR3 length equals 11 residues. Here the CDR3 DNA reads TGTGCCAGCAGTTTGGGGGGTGGCTACACCTTC. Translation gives CASSLGGGYTF.

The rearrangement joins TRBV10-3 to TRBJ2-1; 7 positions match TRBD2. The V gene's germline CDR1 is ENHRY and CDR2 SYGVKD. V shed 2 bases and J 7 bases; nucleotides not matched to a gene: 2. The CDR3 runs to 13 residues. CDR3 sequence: CAISERGGNEQFF. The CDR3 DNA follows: TGTGCCATCAGTGAGCGCGGGGGAAATGAGCAGTTCTTC.

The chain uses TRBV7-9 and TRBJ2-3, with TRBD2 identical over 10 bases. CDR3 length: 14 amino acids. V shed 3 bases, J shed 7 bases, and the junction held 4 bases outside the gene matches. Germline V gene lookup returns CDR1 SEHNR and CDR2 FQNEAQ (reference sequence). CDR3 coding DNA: TGTGCCAGCAGCTTGACTAGCGGGCAACATACGCAGTATTTT. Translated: CASSLTSGQHTQYF.